A single sample is the source of the 7 T cell receptor beta chains below, sequenced in a study of CD8 T cells in Susac syndrome. A quantity of about 0.5 to 1 ug RNA underwent reverse transcription using random hexamers. A single record per CDR3 protein comes from TCRdb applying MiXCR to the immunoSEQ multiplex PCR reads. The sample yields 170,000 or so distinct CDR3 sequences, about 95% seen once. The sample taken for sequencing was CD8+ T cells from PBMCs. The receptors stem from a human donor with multiple sclerosis.

This rearrangement joins TRBV19 to TRBJ1-1; tentative D call: TRBD1 (6 bases). The germline V and J ends were trimmed by 3 bases and 4 bases, with 9 bases remaining between them. Germline assignment: CDR1 LNHDA and CDR2 SQIVND (reference sequence). This CDR3 is 13 amino acids long. Here the CDR3 reads CASSMTRGTEAFF. The CDR3, as DNA: TGTGCCAGTAGTATGACCAGGGGCACTGAAGCTTTCTTT.

The chain couples TRBV27 to TRBJ1-1, with 7 bases matching TRBD1. The ends lost 10 bases at V and 6 bases at J; junction bases unmatched: 8. CDR1 is MNHEY, CDR2 SMNVEV, per germline (reference sequence). The CDR3 extends over 12 amino acids. CDR3 amino acids: CATIDRASEAFF. DNA for the CDR3: TGTGCCACTATCGACAGGGCTTCTGAAGCTTTCTTT.

The chain employs TRBV12-5 and TRBJ2-5; D ambiguous. Germline V lookup: CDR1 LGHNT, CDR2 FRNRAP. This CDR3 is 13 amino acids long. Trimming took 4 bases from V and 2 from J, leaving 8 bases between them. CDR3 region: CASGYDPQETQYF. CDR3 nucleotides: TGTGCTAGTGGTTACGACCCACAAGAGACCCAGTACTTC.

V gene TRBV27 combines with J gene TRBJ1-1; the match to TRBD1 covers 7 bases. V shed 7 bases and J 0 bases; nucleotides not matched to a gene: 11. The V gene's germline CDR1 is MNHEY and CDR2 SMNVEV (reference sequence). CDR3 length: 16 residues. CDR3 sequence (DNA): TGTGCCAGCAAACGAAGGGGGCCACAGTTGAACACTGAAGCTTTCTTT. This gives the protein CASKRRGPQLNTEAFF.

This chain links TRBV13 with TRBJ2-5, with a possible D match to TRBD2 (5 bases). The ends were cut back, 3 bases at V and 1 base at J, with 12 bases in the middle. The length of the CDR3 is 15 residues. Germline loops: CDR1 PRHDT, CDR2 FYEKMQ (reference sequence). This CDR3 reads CASSFSEGFQETQYF. The DNA of the CDR3 is TGTGCCAGCAGCTTTAGCGAAGGCTTCCAAGAGACCCAGTACTTC.

The genes are TRBV7-9 and TRBJ2-7; D remains unclear. Germline CDR1 is SEHNR and CDR2 is FQNEAQ (reference sequence). Between the trimmed V and J ends, which lost 3 bases and 3 bases, there was a span of 12 bases. The CDR3 is made up of 14 amino acids. The DNA of the CDR3 is TGTGCCAGCAGCTTTGGACCGAAAGTCTACGAGCAGTACTTC. Translating gives CASSFGPKVYEQYF. The whole variable domain, remainder taken from reference TRBV7-9 and TRBJ2-7, is DTGVSQNPRHKITKRGQNVTFRCDPISEHNRLYWYRQTLGQGPEFLTYFQNEAQLEKSRLLSDRFSAERPKGSFSTLEIQRTEQGDSAMYLCASSFGPKVYEQYFGPGTRLTVT.

The chain combines TRBV20-1 with TRBJ2-1; D is uncertain. In germline, CDR1 is DFQATT, CDR2 SNEGSKA (reference sequence). The length of the CDR3 is 13 residues. The V end lost 3 bases, the J end lost 4 bases, and 10 bases lay between the germline ends. CDR3 nucleotides: TGCAGTGCTAGTGTTGTGGGTTACAATGAGCAGTTCTTC. Translated, it gives CSASVVGYNEQFF.